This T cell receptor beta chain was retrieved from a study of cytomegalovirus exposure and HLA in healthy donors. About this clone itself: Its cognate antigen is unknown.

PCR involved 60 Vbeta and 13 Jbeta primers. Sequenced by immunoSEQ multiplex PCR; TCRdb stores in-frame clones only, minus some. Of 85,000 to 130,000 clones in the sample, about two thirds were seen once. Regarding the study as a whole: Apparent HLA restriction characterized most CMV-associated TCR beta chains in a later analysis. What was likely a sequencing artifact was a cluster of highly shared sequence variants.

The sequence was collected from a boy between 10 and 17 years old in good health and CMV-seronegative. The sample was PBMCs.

CDR3 amino acids: CASSYSEGWAYGYTF. CDR3 sequence (DNA): TGTGCCAGCAGTTACTCGGAGGGGTGGGCCTATGGCTACACCTTC. The rearrangement links TRBV6-5 to TRBJ1-2, with a weak D call TRBD1 (5 bases). The CDR3 contains 15 residues. V was trimmed by 0 bases and J by 4 bases, leaving 12 bases between them. Per the germline V gene, CDR1 is MNHEY and CDR2 is SVGAGI.